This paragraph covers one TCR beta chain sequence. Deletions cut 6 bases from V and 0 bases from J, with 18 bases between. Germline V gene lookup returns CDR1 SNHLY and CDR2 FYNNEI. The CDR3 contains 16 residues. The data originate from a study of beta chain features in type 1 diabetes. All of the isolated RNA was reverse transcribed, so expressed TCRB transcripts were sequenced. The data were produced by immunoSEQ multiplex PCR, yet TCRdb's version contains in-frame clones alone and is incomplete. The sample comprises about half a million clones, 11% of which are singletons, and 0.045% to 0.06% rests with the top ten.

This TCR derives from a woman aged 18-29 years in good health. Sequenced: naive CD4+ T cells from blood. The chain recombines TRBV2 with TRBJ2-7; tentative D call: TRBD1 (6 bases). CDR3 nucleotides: TGTGCCAGCAGCCAGCAACAGGGAAAGACCTCCTACGAGCAGTACGTC. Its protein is CASSQQQGKTSYEQYV.